These T cell receptor beta chains were read from a single sample in a study of cytomegalovirus exposure and HLA in healthy donors. Here immunoSEQ multiplex PCR was the method, and the copy in TCRdb shows in-frame clones only, minus some. The profile shows more than 110,000 clones, more than 8% of them singletons. Material for sequencing was PBMCs. These receptors came from a man aged 45-60 years in good health and CMV-seronegative. Each CDR3 is given with its conserved first and last residue. D genes are given only for firm matches. Expanded clones get a size class; other rows say once, few or many, or leave the size out.

D gene	V gene	clone size	J gene	CDR3 protein	CDR3 DNA
NA	TRBV15	NA	TRBJ1-1	CATSRDRRNTEAFF	TGTGCCACCAGCAGAGATCGGAGGAACACTGAAGCTTTCTTT
NA	TRBV5-1	few	TRBJ2-3	CASSFTRDTNTQYF	TGCGCCAGCAGCTTCACCCGGGACACAAATACGCAGTATTTT
NA	TRBV7-2	NA	TRBJ1-6	CASSWDGGYSPLHF	TGTGCCAGCAGCTGGGACGGAGGGTATTCACCCCTCCACTTT
NA	TRBV23-1	NA	TRBJ2-7	CASSPLPYEQYF	TGCGCCAGCAGTCCACTCCCCTACGAGCAGTACTTC
TRBD1	TRBV5-8	NA	TRBJ1-2	CASSTTGTRGYTF	TGTGCCAGCAGCACGACAGGGACGCGTGGCTACACCTTC
NA	TRBV6-5	NA	TRBJ1-2	CASRGLSGYGSTF	TGTGCCAGCAGAGGACTATCGGGCTATGGCTCCACCTTC
TRBD2	TRBV7-3	NA	TRBJ2-2	CASSASGLAGGTGELFF	TGTGCCAGCAGCGCCTCGGGACTAGCGGGAGGCACCGGGGAGCTGTTTTTT
NA	TRBV9	NA	TRBJ1-1	CASSGAGENEAFF	TGTGCCAGCAGCGGGGCGGGGGAGAATGAAGCTTTCTTT
TRBD2	TRBV29-1	few	TRBJ2-3	CSVPGTSGGTNTDTQYF	TGCAGCGTCCCCGGGACTAGCGGGGGGACGAACACAGATACGCAGTATTTT
TRBD1	TRBV18	few	TRBJ2-5	CASSPSQGTGQETQYF	TGTGCCAGCTCACCATCCCAAGGGACAGGCCAAGAGACCCAGTACTTC
TRBD1	TRBV7-6	few	TRBJ2-1	CASSQNGLGQGPYNEQFF	TGTGCCAGCAGCCAAAATGGACTCGGACAGGGCCCCTACAATGAGCAGTTCTTC
NA	TRBV5-6	few	TRBJ2-1	CASSSDREGEQFF	TGTGCCAGCAGCTCGGACAGGGAGGGTGAGCAGTTCTTC
NA	TRBV28	NA	TRBJ1-1	CAAYRVNTEAFF	TGTGCCGCCTACAGGGTGAACACTGAAGCTTTCTTT
TRBD1	TRBV29-1	NA	TRBJ1-1	CSVAEGGGNTEAFF	TGCAGCGTTGCCGAAGGGGGCGGGAACACTGAAGCTTTCTTT
TRBD2	TRBV30	NA	TRBJ2-7	CAWRSLTLAGGYEQYF	TGTGCCTGGAGATCCCTGACTTTAGCGGGAGGGTACGAGCAGTACTTC
TRBD1	TRBV5-5	NA	TRBJ1-1	CASSPPTGTTEAFF	TGTGCCAGCAGCCCACCGACAGGGACCACTGAAGCTTTCTTT
NA	TRBV19	few	TRBJ1-5	CASNEFSNQPQHF	TGTGCCAGTAATGAGTTTAGCAATCAGCCCCAGCATTTT
TRBD2	TRBV29-1	NA	TRBJ2-5	CSVLSSGEETQYF	TGCAGCGTTCTCTCTAGCGGAGAGGAGACCCAGTACTTC
TRBD1	TRBV29-1	few	TRBJ2-3	CSVANRGKTDTQYF	TGCAGCGTTGCGAACAGGGGCAAAACAGATACGCAGTATTTT
NA	TRBV20-1	NA	TRBJ1-1	CSAIRDTEAFF	TGCAGTGCTATCAGGGACACTGAAGCTTTCTTT
NA	TRBV27	few	TRBJ2-7	CASSLWLASIHEQYF	TGTGCCAGCAGTTTATGGCTAGCGTCTATCCACGAGCAGTACTTC